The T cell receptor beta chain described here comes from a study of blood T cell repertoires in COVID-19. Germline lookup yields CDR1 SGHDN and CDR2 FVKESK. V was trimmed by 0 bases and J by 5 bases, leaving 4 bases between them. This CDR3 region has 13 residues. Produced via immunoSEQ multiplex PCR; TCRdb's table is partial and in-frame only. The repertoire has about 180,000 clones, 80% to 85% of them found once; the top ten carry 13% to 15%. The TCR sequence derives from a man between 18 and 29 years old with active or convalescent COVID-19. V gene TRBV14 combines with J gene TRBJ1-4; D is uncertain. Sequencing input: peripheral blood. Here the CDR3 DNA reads TGTGCCAGCAGCCAAGATAGAAATGAAAAACTGTTTTTT. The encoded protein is CASSQDRNEKLFF.